A selection of T cell receptor beta chains follows, all from one sample in a study of early T cells in non-severe SARS-CoV-2 infection. Via MiXCR, TCRdb re-called the 5' RACE reads, giving one row per CDR3 protein. The sample holds around 56,000 distinct CDR3 sequences, about 13% seen once. Sequencing was performed on whole blood, taken at baseline. These TCRs come from an adult who was a healthcare worker with PCR-confirmed SARS-CoV-2 infection or an uninfected control (not recorded which). Each CDR3 is given with its conserved first and last residue. D genes are given only for firm matches. For some rows the clone size is stated as once, few or many, or as a class when expanded; others skip it.

CDR3: CASSPLIESGQGITGELFF
DNA: TGTGCCAGCTCACCACTCATAGAATCGGGACAGGGAATAACCGGGGAGCTGTTTTTT
V: TRBV18
J: TRBJ2-2
D: TRBD1
size: once

CDR3: CASSLDGPATRGEKLFF
DNA: TGTGCCAGCAGCTTGGACGGACCGGCCACGAGGGGGGAAAAACTGTTTTTT
V: TRBV5-4
J: TRBJ1-4
D: NA
size: NA

CDR3: CASSLTESYEQYF
DNA: TGCGCCAGCAGCTTGACGGAGTCCTACGAGCAGTACTTC
V: TRBV5-1
J: TRBJ2-7
D: NA
size: NA

CDR3: CASSPPSDRGPTIEQFF
DNA: TGCGCCAGCAGTCCACCCTCCGACAGGGGACCTACAATTGAGCAGTTCTTC
V: TRBV23-1
J: TRBJ2-1
D: TRBD1
size: few

CDR3: CSARESHSGPLYNEQFF
DNA: TGCAGTGCTAGAGAATCGCACAGCGGCCCCCTGTACAATGAGCAGTTCTTC
V: TRBV20-1
J: TRBJ2-1
D: NA
size: many

CDR3: CASSHEDGGHEQFF
DNA: TGTGCCAGCTCCCACGAGGACGGTGGTCATGAGCAGTTCTTC
V: TRBV18
J: TRBJ2-1
D: NA
size: NA

CDR3: CASSQSGTGVNEQFF
DNA: TGTGCCAGCAGCCAAAGTGGGACAGGGGTAAATGAGCAGTTCTTC
V: TRBV4-2
J: TRBJ2-1
D: TRBD1
size: few

CDR3: CASSPGRLAEYVRDTQYF
DNA: TGTGCCAGCAGCCCGGGCAGGTTAGCGGAATACGTCCGTGATACGCAGTATTTT
V: TRBV11-2
J: TRBJ2-3
D: NA
size: NA

CDR3: CASSSTWETYEQYF
DNA: TGTGCCAGCAGCTCCACGTGGGAAACCTACGAGCAGTACTTC
V: TRBV7-9
J: TRBJ2-7
D: NA
size: NA

CDR3: CASRKGLQETQYF
DNA: TGTGCCAGCAGAAAGGGACTTCAAGAGACCCAGTACTTC
V: TRBV6-1
J: TRBJ2-5
D: NA
size: NA

CDR3: CASSQAGGVGTEAFF
DNA: TGTGCCAGCAGCCAAGCAGGGGGCGTAGGCACTGAAGCTTTCTTT
V: TRBV3-1
J: TRBJ1-1
D: TRBD1
size: NA

CDR3: CASSLVTVEDAFF
DNA: TGTGCCAGCAGCTTAGTGACAGTGGAGGATGCTTTCTTT
V: TRBV7-9
J: TRBJ1-1
D: NA
size: NA

CDR3: CASSFGPLYGYTF
DNA: TGTGCCAGCAGTTTTGGACCGCTCTATGGCTACACCTTC
V: TRBV27
J: TRBJ1-2
D: NA
size: NA

CDR3: CASSLEGAGSNEKLFF
DNA: TGTGCCAGCAGCTTAGAGGGGGCAGGGAGTAATGAAAAACTGTTTTTT
V: TRBV11-2
J: TRBJ1-4
D: NA
size: NA

CDR3: CSARETHDKQGYTF
DNA: TGCAGTGCTAGGGAGACCCACGACAAACAAGGCTACACCTTC
V: TRBV20-1
J: TRBJ1-2
D: NA
size: once

CDR3: CSATQVNTEAFF
DNA: TGCAGTGCAACACAGGTGAACACTGAAGCTTTCTTT
V: TRBV20-1
J: TRBJ1-1
D: NA
size: many

CDR3: CASSFTGTGFYEQYF
DNA: TGTGCCAGCAGCTTTACCGGGACAGGCTTCTACGAGCAGTACTTC
V: TRBV5-5
J: TRBJ2-7
D: TRBD1
size: NA

CDR3: CASSLRTGQGTEAFF
DNA: TGTGCCAGCAGCCTCAGGACAGGGCAGGGGACTGAAGCTTTCTTT
V: TRBV7-9
J: TRBJ1-1
D: TRBD1
size: few

CDR3: CSAAGQVATGELFF
DNA: TGCAGTGCTGCCGGACAGGTAGCCACCGGGGAGCTGTTTTTT
V: TRBV20-1
J: TRBJ2-2
D: TRBD1
size: NA

CDR3: CASSWAGGNEKLFF
DNA: TGCGCCAGCAGTTGGGCAGGAGGGAATGAAAAACTGTTTTTT
V: TRBV10-2
J: TRBJ1-4
D: NA
size: NA

CDR3: CASSLAGQEQYF
DNA: TGTGCCAGCAGCTTAGCCGGACAGGAGCAGTACTTC
V: TRBV7-8
J: TRBJ2-7
D: NA
size: NA

CDR3: CASSEGGVRTEAFF
DNA: TGTGCCAGCAGTGAAGGAGGGGTGAGGACTGAAGCTTTCTTT
V: TRBV2
J: TRBJ1-1
D: NA
size: NA

CDR3: CASSPTGFNQPQHF
DNA: TGTGCCAGCAGTCCGACAGGGTTCAATCAGCCCCAGCATTTT
V: TRBV9
J: TRBJ1-5
D: TRBD1
size: many

CDR3: CASTPTSGTIYEQYF
DNA: TGTGCCAGCACTCCAACTAGCGGGACTATTTACGAGCAGTACTTC
V: TRBV27
J: TRBJ2-7
D: TRBD2
size: NA

CDR3: CSASPERGDFYEQYF
DNA: TGCAGTGCTAGCCCAGAGCGGGGAGACTTCTACGAGCAGTACTTC
V: TRBV20-1
J: TRBJ2-7
D: TRBD2
size: NA

CDR3: CASSPVQETQYF
DNA: TGTGCCAGCTCACCCGTCCAAGAGACCCAGTACTTC
V: TRBV18
J: TRBJ2-5
D: NA
size: many

CDR3: CASSDGTVSYEQYF
DNA: TGTGCCAGCAGCGATGGGACCGTCTCCTACGAGCAGTACTTC
V: TRBV7-2
J: TRBJ2-7
D: NA
size: many

CDR3: CASSPGQGGNQPQHF
DNA: TGTGCCAGCTCACCGGGACAGGGAGGCAATCAGCCCCAGCATTTT
V: TRBV18
J: TRBJ1-5
D: TRBD1
size: NA

CDR3: CASSSPAGFEQYF
DNA: TGTGCCAGCAGTTCCCCGGCGGGGTTCGAGCAGTACTTC
V: TRBV27
J: TRBJ2-7
D: NA
size: NA

CDR3: CAISPGQGGEQYF
DNA: TGTGCCATCAGTCCGGGACAGGGCGGGGAGCAGTACTTC
V: TRBV10-3
J: TRBJ2-7
D: TRBD1
size: many

CDR3: CAWSVRRETYGYTF
DNA: TGTGCCTGGAGTGTACGCAGGGAAACCTATGGCTACACCTTC
V: TRBV30
J: TRBJ1-2
D: NA
size: NA

CDR3: CAISERTSGGRDTQYF
DNA: TGTGCCATCAGTGAGAGGACTAGCGGGGGTCGAGATACGCAGTATTTT
V: TRBV10-3
J: TRBJ2-3
D: TRBD2
size: NA

CDR3: CASSMGQGSYEQYF
DNA: TGTGCCAGCAGCATGGGACAGGGCTCCTACGAGCAGTACTTC
V: TRBV11-2
J: TRBJ2-7
D: TRBD1
size: NA

CDR3: CASSRKAGPNTGELFF
DNA: TGTGCCAGCAGCCGAAAAGCGGGACCTAACACCGGGGAGCTGTTTTTT
V: TRBV7-3
J: TRBJ2-2
D: TRBD2
size: NA

CDR3: CASSEPPSPNYEQYF
DNA: TGTGCCAGCAGTGAACCCCCCAGTCCGAACTACGAGCAGTACTTC
V: TRBV6-1
J: TRBJ2-7
D: NA
size: NA

CDR3: CASSRQLAGFEQYF
DNA: TGTGCCAGCAGCCGCCAACTAGCGGGGTTCGAGCAGTACTTC
V: TRBV3-1
J: TRBJ2-7
D: TRBD2
size: NA

CDR3: CASRGLAAAGELFF
DNA: TGTGCCAGCAGGGGACTAGCGGCCGCCGGGGAGCTGTTTTTT
V: TRBV6-1
J: TRBJ2-2
D: TRBD2
size: NA

CDR3: CASSLDTPNTEAFF
DNA: TGCGCCAGCAGCTTGGACACACCGAACACTGAAGCTTTCTTT
V: TRBV5-1
J: TRBJ1-1
D: NA
size: many

CDR3: CASSLSSGGSSYNEQFF
DNA: TGTGCCAGCAGCTTAAGTAGCGGGGGAAGCTCCTACAATGAGCAGTTCTTC
V: TRBV7-6
J: TRBJ2-1
D: TRBD2
size: medium-sized

CDR3: CASSSGPNIQYF
DNA: TGTGCCAGCAGCTCAGGACCAAACATTCAGTACTTC
V: TRBV11-2
J: TRBJ2-4
D: NA
size: NA

CDR3: CASSPKQGGYEQYF
DNA: TGTGCCAGCTCACCAAAACAGGGAGGGTACGAGCAGTACTTC
V: TRBV18
J: TRBJ2-7
D: NA
size: few